This is a list of T cell receptor beta chains from one sample in a study of cytomegalovirus exposure and HLA in healthy donors. Data came from immunoSEQ multiplex PCR; TCRdb stores just in-frame clones and leaves some out. The data contain 150,000 to 200,000 clones, around 86% of them singletons. Sequencing was done on a sample of PBMCs. The receptors stem from a man between 45 and 60 years old in good health and CMV-seropositive. CDR3s include the opening cysteine and the closing phenylalanine or tryptophan. D genes are given only for firm matches. Clone size is shown for a subset of rows, as once, few, many or a class of expanded clone.

d_call,j_call,v_call,clone_size,cdr3_nt,cdr3_aa
-,TRBJ2-7,TRBV2,-,TGTGCCAGCAGTGAATCCACCTACTACGAGCAGTACTTC,CASSESTYYEQYF
TRBD2,TRBJ2-7,TRBV27,-,TGTGCCAGCAGTTCCAGAGGGACTACGGGCGAGCAGTACTTC,CASSSRGTTGEQYF
-,TRBJ1-5,TRBV6-5,once,TGTGCCAGCAGCCCTGACTCTTCGGGGCAGCCCCAGCATTTT,CASSPDSSGQPQHF
-,TRBJ1-3,TRBV4-3,few,TGCGCCAGCAGCCAAGAATTAGACTCTGGAAACACCATATATTTT,CASSQELDSGNTIYF
TRBD2,TRBJ2-1,TRBV27,once,TGTGCCAGCAGTTTAGGTGCTAGCGGGTACAATGAGCAGTTCTTC,CASSLGASGYNEQFF
-,TRBJ1-1,TRBV6-1,once,TGTGCCAGCAGAAGAACAGAGGCTTTCTTT,CASRRTEAFF
TRBD2,TRBJ2-7,TRBV15,-,TGTGCCACCAGCAGTCCTGGACTAGCAGAGGGGAAATACGAGCAGTACTTC,CATSSPGLAEGKYEQYF
-,TRBJ2-7,TRBV28,-,TGTGCCAGCAGTTTATCGGGGAGGTGGGACGAGCAGTACTTC,CASSLSGRWDEQYF
-,TRBJ2-3,TRBV6-1,-,TGTGCCAGCAGTGAACCGGGACATATCACAGATACGCAGTATTTT,CASSEPGHITDTQYF
-,TRBJ1-1,TRBV5-1,-,TGCGCCAGCAGTCCCACGACAGCTAACACTGAAGCTTTCTTT,CASSPTTANTEAFF
-,TRBJ1-3,TRBV7-3,-,TGTGCCAGCAGCTTATTCCGGGGGTCGGACACCATATATTTT,CASSLFRGSDTIYF
-,TRBJ2-7,TRBV5-1,-,TGCGCCAGCAGTCCCTCGCCCGGGGGGCAGGGGTGGGAGCAGTACTTC,CASSPSPGGQGWEQYF
TRBD1,TRBJ1-1,TRBV30,-,TGTGCCTGGAGAGTCAGGGGGCAAATGAACACTGAAGCTTTCTTT,CAWRVRGQMNTEAFF
-,TRBJ2-1,TRBV5-1,few,TGCGCCAGCAGCCTACGCCCCGAAGCTGAGCAGTTCTTC,CASSLRPEAEQFF
-,TRBJ2-3,TRBV6-5,-,TGTGCCAGCAGTTATGGGCCCCTCACAGATACGCAGTATTTT,CASSYGPLTDTQYF
-,TRBJ1-1,TRBV9,-,TGTGCCAGCAGCGGACCGACAGGGAACACTGAAGCTTTCTTT,CASSGPTGNTEAFF
TRBD1,TRBJ2-3,TRBV7-3,-,TGTGCCAGCAGCGCCTCGGGACAGGGGAAGCAGTATTTT,CASSASGQGKQYF
TRBD2,TRBJ2-7,TRBV11-3,-,TGTGCCAGCAGCCCACGGGGGGGGCGAGGCGAGCAGTACTTC,CASSPRGGRGEQYF
TRBD1,TRBJ2-7,TRBV5-1,-,TGCGCCAGCAGCGCCCGGGACAGGGGCTACGAGCAGTACTTC,CASSARDRGYEQYF
-,TRBJ2-3,TRBV6-4,-,TGTGCCAGCAGTAAAAATCCGGGAGTGGCTGATACGCAGTATTTT,CASSKNPGVADTQYF
TRBD1,TRBJ1-4,TRBV28,-,TGTGCCAGCAACTCCTACAGGGGGCGTGAAAAACTGTTTTTT,CASNSYRGREKLFF
TRBD1,TRBJ2-5,TRBV11-2,-,TGTGCCAGCAGCCCGGACAGGGATCAAGAGACCCAGTACTTC,CASSPDRDQETQYF
TRBD1,TRBJ1-1,TRBV9,-,TGTGCCAGCAGCGGCAAGACAGGGCTGGAAGCTTTCTTT,CASSGKTGLEAFF
-,TRBJ2-7,TRBV5-4,-,TGTGCCAGCAGCTTGGCCGACGGGGCCTACGAGCAGTACTTC,CASSLADGAYEQYF
TRBD1,TRBJ1-1,TRBV27,-,TGTGCCAGCAGTTTCCACGGACAGGATGAAGCTTTCTTT,CASSFHGQDEAFF